This TCR beta chain is drawn from a study of T cell repertoires in cytomegalovirus infection. General study points: Using cumulative public TCR beta family frequency, the authors identified those who carried CMV together with the relevant HLA. It was HLA-C-restricted CMV-specific TCR beta clonotypes that dominated the response ex vivo.

From the reads, TCRdb called clonotypes with MiXCR, one entry per CDR3 protein. This table has 300,000 to 450,000 distinct CDR3 sequences, about a sixth appearing once. The table lists this clonotype with many counts. Its antigen is not known. The specimen sequenced was PBMCs. The receptor was derived from a human donor in good health (CMV status not recorded). Some clones in this sample may be carry-over from other donors' samples.

The CDR3 sequence is CASSLRQGTYEQYF. DNA of the CDR3: TGTGCCAGCAGCTTAAGACAGGGTACCTACGAGCAGTACTTC. The chain carries TRBV7-6 and TRBJ2-7; 7 bases match TRBD1. Losses at the gene ends were 2 bases for V and 2 bases for J; bases not matched to a gene: 3. This CDR3 has 14 residues. Germline V gives CDR1 SGHVS, CDR2 FNYEAQ.